This TCR beta chain was recovered during a study of cytomegalovirus exposure and HLA in healthy donors. General study findings and limits: In vitro work confirmed that a few CMV-associated chains recognize CMV antigens. By HLA locus, TCR association rates varied in a later analysis, with DRB1 showing the most and HLA-C the fewest. Earlier findings revealed that most TCR beta V segments proved productive either about 87% or about 30% of the time.

13 Jbeta primers and 60 Vbeta primers were used for the PCR. Per the study methods: Unique TCR beta chains numbered approximately 80 million in a later analysis, with some 9.9 million shared. Produced via immunoSEQ multiplex PCR; TCRdb's table is partial and in-frame only. The V and J calls and clone size were taken over from that table, and D and trimming were inferred from the DNA. This table holds about 100,000 clones, 65% to 75% found once. From germline, CDR1 is SGHNT and CDR2 YYREEE (reference sequence). The CDR3 is 15 residues long. V lost 2 bases to trimming and J lost 2 bases; unmatched junction nucleotides: 2. This clone was seen a few times. No antigen is known for it.

The sequence came from a woman between 35 and 50 years old in good health and CMV-seronegative. Sequenced sample: PBMCs. The chain is built from TRBV5-4 and TRBJ2-5; 11 nucleotides line up with TRBD2. In DNA form, the CDR3 reads TGTGCCAGCAGCTTAAGACTAGCGGGACAAGAGACCCAGTACTTC. Encoded protein: CASSLRLAGQETQYF.